This is a list of T cell receptor beta chains from one sample in a study of identical twins. One entry per CDR3 protein, called by TCRdb with MiXCR from the 5' RACE reads. Among around 290,000 distinct CDR3 sequences listed, just under 9.5% were seen once. This same sample was also part of a study on yellow fever vaccine responses in identical twins.

Sequencing used CD8+ T cells sorted from blood. The receptors stem from a woman between 18 and 29 years old in good health. Each CDR3 is given with its conserved first and last residue. D genes are given only for firm matches. The size entry is marked missing in some rows and otherwise reads once, few, many or a size class.

CDR3nt,CDR3aa,d_gene,v_gene,j_gene,abundance
TGCGCCAGCAGCGAGGGGGGCACCAATCAGCCCCAGCATTTT,CASSEGGTNQPQHF,-,TRBV5-1,TRBJ1-5,few
TGTGCCAGCAGTTTATCTGGGGGGGCGCCCACAGATACGCAGTATTTT,CASSLSGGAPTDTQYF,-,TRBV27,TRBJ2-3,-
TGTGCCAGCAGACTAGCGGGAGGCCCGGAGTTCTTC,CASRLAGGPEFF,TRBD2,TRBV14,TRBJ2-1,-
TGTGCTAGCAGCTTAAGAGGGATGGGCGCCGGGGAGCTGTTTTTT,CASSLRGMGAGELFF,-,TRBV7-7,TRBJ2-2,many
TGTGCCAGCGTAGGGACAGGGTCCTACAATGAGCAGTTCTTC,CASVGTGSYNEQFF,TRBD1,TRBV3-1,TRBJ2-1,few
TGTGCCAGCAGTCAAACTAGCGGGATAAATGGTATCTACAATGAGCAGTTCTTC,CASSQTSGINGIYNEQFF,TRBD2,TRBV27,TRBJ2-1,-
TGTGCCAGCACCTACAACCGGGACACTTCGTCCTACGAGCAGTACTTC,CASTYNRDTSSYEQYF,-,TRBV2,TRBJ2-7,-
TGCAGCGCTCAGAGGGAAGTAAATACCTACGAGCAGTACTTC,CSAQREVNTYEQYF,-,TRBV29-1,TRBJ2-7,many
TGCGCCAGCAGCCAAGGGGGTGCAACTAATGAAAAACTGTTTTTT,CASSQGGATNEKLFF,-,TRBV4-1,TRBJ1-4,few
TGTGCCAGCAGTTACAGGGGACAGCCCCAGCATTTT,CASSYRGQPQHF,TRBD1,TRBV7-9,TRBJ1-5,-
TGCAGTGCTAGAGTGGCCAGGGAGGCCGGGGAGCTGTTTTTT,CSARVAREAGELFF,-,TRBV20-1,TRBJ2-2,-
TGTGCCAGCAGCAATCTGGTCAACAGAGACTACGAGCAGTACTTC,CASSNLVNRDYEQYF,-,TRBV21-1,TRBJ2-7,few
TGTGCCAGCAAGGGGATCCCCGGGACTCTAGCCAAAAACATTCAGTACTTC,CASKGIPGTLAKNIQYF,-,TRBV2,TRBJ2-4,few
TGTGCCAGCAGCAGTTTCAGCGGGGGGAACAATGAGCAGTTCTTC,CASSSFSGGNNEQFF,TRBD2,TRBV9,TRBJ2-1,many
TGCGCCAGCAGCGGGGACATCGGGGATTCACCCCTCCACTTT,CASSGDIGDSPLHF,-,TRBV5-1,TRBJ1-6,few
TGCGCCAGCAGCCAAGATCGGCAGGGTGGCAATGAGCAGTTCTTC,CASSQDRQGGNEQFF,-,TRBV4-1,TRBJ2-1,few
TGCGCCAGCAGCTTGACTAGCGGGGAAAGGAATGAGCAGTTCTTC,CASSLTSGERNEQFF,TRBD2,TRBV5-1,TRBJ2-1,many
TGTGCCAGCAGGTCGACGGGACAGGTGAGGGATGAGCAGTTCTTC,CASRSTGQVRDEQFF,TRBD1,TRBV7-8,TRBJ2-1,-
TGTGCCAGCACCTACACAGCCCGCGGGGATACGCAGTATTTT,CASTYTARGDTQYF,-,TRBV6-2/TRBV6-3,TRBJ2-3,few
TGTGCCAGCAGCCAAGTGACAGGGGAAGAGACCCAGTACTTC,CASSQVTGEETQYF,TRBD1,TRBV7-9,TRBJ2-5,-
TGCAGTGCTAACAAGCAGGGGGTGGTGACAGATACGCAGTATTTT,CSANKQGVVTDTQYF,TRBD1,TRBV20-1,TRBJ2-3,-
TGTGCCAGCAGTTATAGGATAGATACGCAGTATTTT,CASSYRIDTQYF,-,TRBV25-1,TRBJ2-3,few
TGCAGCCCACGAAGTCTGCAGGGGGCAGATACGCAGTATTTT,CSPRSLQGADTQYF,TRBD1,TRBV29-1,TRBJ2-3,many
TGTGCCAGCTACCCCTCCCCGGGACAGGGCTACACTGAAGCTTTCTTT,CASYPSPGQGYTEAFF,TRBD1,TRBV18,TRBJ1-1,few
TGTGCCAGCAGCTTAGCCAACTACGAGCAGTACTTC,CASSLANYEQYF,-,TRBV7-9,TRBJ2-7,many
TGTGCCAGCAGCCCCCGGACTAGCGGGAGTAGGAGCACAGATACGCAGTATTTT,CASSPRTSGSRSTDTQYF,TRBD2,TRBV4-2,TRBJ2-3,few
TGTGCCAGCAGTTTATTGGGGGTTTCCTACAATGAGCAGTTCTTC,CASSLLGVSYNEQFF,-,TRBV12-3/TRBV12-4,TRBJ2-1,many
TGTGCCAGCAGTTTATCGGCAGTGAATATGGGACTAGCGGGAGTCAAGGATACGCAGTATTTT,CASSLSAVNMGLAGVKDTQYF,TRBD2,TRBV28,TRBJ2-3,many
TGCAGCGTTGAGGGCAGGGGGAACGGCTACACCTTC,CSVEGRGNGYTF,TRBD1,TRBV29-1,TRBJ1-2,many
TGCGCCAGCAGCCAAGGTGGCTGGCAGCCACAGCATTTT,CASSQGGWQPQHF,-,TRBV4-1,TRBJ1-5,few
TGTGCCATCGCCGTTGGTTCAGGGGGGCCCACAGATACGCAGTATTTT,CAIAVGSGGPTDTQYF,-,TRBV10-3,TRBJ2-3,few
TGTGCCAGCAGCCAAGACCGGACAGGGACCCTCCTCTCCTACGAGCAGTACTTC,CASSQDRTGTLLSYEQYF,TRBD1,TRBV2,TRBJ2-7,few
TGTGCCAGCAGTTCCTTAGCGGGAGGGCCAGTGACCGGGGAGCTGTTTTTT,CASSSLAGGPVTGELFF,TRBD2,TRBV28,TRBJ2-2,-
TGTGCCAGTATTGGGGGATCGGGTCGGACTGAAGCTTTCTTT,CASIGGSGRTEAFF,-,TRBV19,TRBJ1-1,-
TGCGCCAGCAGTCAGGAGACAGGGGGAGAGTACACTGAAGCTTTCTTT,CASSQETGGEYTEAFF,TRBD1,TRBV4-3,TRBJ1-1,many
TGTGCCAGCAGCCAGGTTGGGGACGGACACAATGAGCAGTTCTTC,CASSQVGDGHNEQFF,-,TRBV3-1,TRBJ2-1,many
TGTGCCAGCAGTTTACCCCTAGCGGGGCGACCTTCCGAGCAGTACTTC,CASSLPLAGRPSEQYF,TRBD2,TRBV28,TRBJ2-7,-
TGTGCCAGCAGCCAAGGGACCACAGGGGCAGTTTACGAGCAGTACTTC,CASSQGTTGAVYEQYF,TRBD1,TRBV3-1,TRBJ2-7,-
TGTGCCAGCAGCTTATTCATTAGCGGGGGGGCCGCAGATACGCAGTATTTT,CASSLFISGGAADTQYF,TRBD2,TRBV7-3,TRBJ2-3,-
TGTGCCAGCAGTTACTCCGACCTGGATCCAGGGGGGTACGAGCAGTACTTC,CASSYSDLDPGGYEQYF,-,TRBV6-2/TRBV6-3,TRBJ2-7,many
TGTGCCAGCAGTGTGGGGACAGGAAAAAATTCACCCCTCCACTTT,CASSVGTGKNSPLHF,TRBD1,TRBV6-1,TRBJ1-6,few
TGTGCCAGCAGTTATACGGGGCCCGATACGCAGTATTTT,CASSYTGPDTQYF,-,TRBV6-5,TRBJ2-3,-
TGTGCCAGCAGCGTAGGTCCAGGCGAGCAGTACTTC,CASSVGPGEQYF,-,TRBV12-3/TRBV12-4,TRBJ2-7,many
TGCAGCGTCTACAGCTCTGGAAACACCATATATTTT,CSVYSSGNTIYF,-,TRBV29-1,TRBJ1-3,many
TGTGCCAGCAGTGACGGGCGGGAAATGAACAATGAGCAGTTCTTC,CASSDGREMNNEQFF,-,TRBV6-4,TRBJ2-1,many
TGTGCCAGCAGCTTTGTAGCCAGGGCCGTGGAGACCCAGTACTTC,CASSFVARAVETQYF,-,TRBV7-8,TRBJ2-5,many
TGCGCCAGCAGCCAAGATGGGGACAGGGACAATGAGCAGTTCTTC,CASSQDGDRDNEQFF,TRBD1,TRBV4-3,TRBJ2-1,few
TGTGCCAGCATAGGGCCCTCCTACGAGCAGTACTTC,CASIGPSYEQYF,-,TRBV2,TRBJ2-7,-